The rows below give T cell receptor beta chains drawn from one sample of a study of tumor-infiltrating lymphocytes in oesophageal squamous cell carcinoma. TCRdb passed the PCR reads through MiXCR, listing each CDR3 protein once. The sample includes 8,700 or so distinct CDR3 sequences, roughly two thirds of them seen just once. The sequenced sample consisted of esophageal tumor tissue. The receptors here all came from a female donor with esophageal squamous cell carcinoma. Each CDR3 is given with its conserved first and last residue. A D gene is named only where the DNA matches it firmly. Clone size is given for some rows only: seen once, a few or many times, or a class if the clone is expanded.

CDR3 protein,CDR3 DNA,clone size,J gene,V gene,D gene
CASSLARRETVNTEAFF,TGTGCCAGCAGCTTAGCGCGAAGGGAAACAGTGAACACTGAAGCTTTCTTT,-,TRBJ1-1,TRBV7-8,-
CASSFGLAGGKEQFF,TGTGCCAGCAGCTTCGGACTAGCGGGAGGAAAGGAGCAGTTCTTC,-,TRBJ2-1,TRBV7-9,TRBD2
CASSLNFVTRAYNEQFF,TGTGCCAGCAGCTTAAATTTTGTGACTAGGGCCTACAATGAGCAGTTCTTC,-,TRBJ2-1,TRBV7-2,-
CASSFVSAGTPFSGANVLTF,TGTGCCAGCAGCTTCGTTTCTGCGGGGACACCTTTCTCTGGGGCCAACGTCCTGACTTTC,-,TRBJ2-6,TRBV7-4,-
CASSPGTYYNEQFF,TGCGCCAGCAGCCCAGGGACTTACTACAATGAGCAGTTCTTC,-,TRBJ2-1,TRBV5-1,-
CASSADWGEQFF,TGTGCCAGCAGCGCGGACTGGGGGGAGCAGTTCTTC,few,TRBJ2-1,TRBV5-8,-
CASSLLGMLSPLHF,TGTGCCAGCAGCTTACTAGGGATGTTGTCACCCCTCCACTTC,-,TRBJ2-1,TRBV7-2,-
CASSLAGVNEQFF,TGTGCCAGCAGCTTGGCGGGAGTAAATGAGCAGTTCTTC,-,TRBJ2-1,TRBV11-2,TRBD2
CASSLTYEQYF,TGTGCCAGCAGCCTCACATACGAGCAGTACTTC,many,TRBJ2-7,TRBV7-2,-
CASSLVGGASEAFF,TGTGCCAGCAGCTTAGTTGGGGGCGCGTCTGAAGCTTTCTTT,-,TRBJ1-1,TRBV11-3,-
CASSLWGYEQYF,TGTGCCAGCAGCTTGTGGGGCTACGAGCAGTACTTC,-,TRBJ2-7,TRBV5-6,-
CASSQDRGLSETQYF,TGTGCCAGCAGCCAGGACAGGGGGCTTTCGGAGACCCAGTACTTC,once,TRBJ2-5,TRBV7-2,TRBD1
CASSSGRRNTIYF,TGTGCCAGCAGCTCGGGACGGAGAAACACCATATATTTT,-,TRBJ1-3,TRBV7-2,-
CASSFGWNFNSPLHF,TGTGCCAGCAGTTTCGGGTGGAACTTTAATTCACCCCTCCACTTT,-,TRBJ1-6,TRBV28,-
CASSLTSIEQYF,TGTGCCAGCAGCTTAACTAGCATTGAGCAGTACTTC,few,TRBJ2-5,TRBV7-2,-
CASSLCQTPKNIQYF,TGTGCCAGCAGCTTATGCCAGACCCCCAAAAACATTCAGTACTTC,few,TRBJ2-4,TRBV7-6,-
CASSLGAGGSYEQFF,TGTGCCAGCAGCTTAGGGGCAGGGGGCTCCTATGAGCAGTTCTTC,-,TRBJ2-1,TRBV7-8,TRBD1
CASSQAGREAYNEQYF,TGTGCCAGCAGCCAAGCGGGCCGGGAGGCCTACAATGAGCAGTACTTC,-,TRBJ2-7,TRBV4-2,TRBD2
CASSLGPRWADYGYTF,TGTGCCAGCAGCTTGGGCCCCCGTTGGGCAGACTATGGCTACACCTTC,few,TRBJ1-2,TRBV7-6,-
CASSWTPGDNEQFF,TGTGCCAGCAGTTGGACCCCCGGGGACAATGAGCAGTTCTTC,few,TRBJ2-1,TRBV12-3/TRBV12-4,-
CASSLSRGQETQYF,TGTGCCAGCAGCTTAAGCAGGGGCCAAGAGACCCAGTACTTC,once,TRBJ2-5,TRBV7-2,-
CASSTIGTAEAFF,TGTGCCAGCAGCACCATAGGGACAGCTGAAGCTTTCTTT,-,TRBJ1-1,TRBV27,TRBD1
CASSWGGGTSYNEQFF,TGTGCCAGCAGCTGGGGGGGCGGGACCTCTTACAATGAGCAGTTCTTC,-,TRBJ2-1,TRBV7-8,-
CNDREGDTEAFF,TGTAATGACAGGGAAGGGGACACTGAAGCTTTCTTT,once,TRBJ1-1,TRBV7-6,TRBD1
CASSPAGGLNNEQFF,TGTGCCAGCAGCCCAGCGGGCGGGTTAAACAATGAGCAGTTCTTC,-,TRBJ2-1,TRBV7-9,-
CASSMGGGSGYTF,TGTGCCAGCAGCATGGGAGGGGGGTCAGGCTACACCTTC,-,TRBJ1-2,TRBV7-2,-
CASKDRVLNTGELYF,TGTGCCAGCAAAGACAGGGTTCTCAACACCGGGGAGCTGTACTTC,-,TRBJ2-3,TRBV12-3/TRBV12-4,TRBD1
CASSPPRRPSGANVLTF,TGTGCCAGCAGTCCCCCTAGACGGCCCTCTGGGGCCAACGTCCTGACTTTC,-,TRBJ2-6,TRBV7-2,-
CASSPDLETQYF,TGTGCCAGCAGCCCGGACTTGGAGACCCAGTACTTC,-,TRBJ2-5,TRBV7-6,-
CATSSVPLPGQGVEQYF,TGTGCCACCAGTAGTGTACCCCTCCCGGGACAGGGAGTAGAGCAGTACTTC,-,TRBJ2-7,TRBV24-1,TRBD1
CASSPRLAGTGELFF,TGTGCCAGCAGTCCAAGACTAGCGGGCACCGGGGAGCTGTTTTTT,-,TRBJ2-2,TRBV6-6,TRBD2
CASSPQFNSDEQYF,TGTGCCAGCAGCCCCCAATTTAATAGCGATGAGCAGTACTTC,once,TRBJ2-7,TRBV7-2,-
CASSHEFGGAGGDTQYF,TGTGCCAGCAGCCACGAATTCGGGGGGGCCGGTGGAGATACGCAGTACTTC,-,TRBJ2-4,TRBV6-6,TRBD2
CASSLLGQSTSGGSYNEQFF,TGTGCCAGCAGCCTCCTCGGTCAGTCCACTAGCGGGGGCTCCTACAATGAGCAGTTCTTC,-,TRBJ2-1,TRBV7-3,TRBD2
CASSPTGGTEAFF,TGTGCCAGCAGCCCTACAGGGGGCACTGAAGCTTTCTTT,-,TRBJ1-1,TRBV7-3,TRBD1
CASSLQGGPDEQFF,TGTGCCAGCAGCTTACAGGGGGGTCCCGATGAGCAGTTCTTC,-,TRBJ2-1,TRBV7-3,-
CASRPASVSSYNEQFF,TGTGCCAGCAGACCCGCTAGCGTCAGCTCCTACAATGAGCAGTTCTTC,-,TRBJ2-1,TRBV12-3/TRBV12-4,-
CASIGTGRDYEQYF,TGTGCCAGCATTGGGACAGGGAGGGACTACGAGCAGTACTTC,medium-sized,TRBJ2-7,TRBV2,TRBD1
CATSDPAGTSGSYEQYF,TGTGCCACCAGTGATCCAGCCGGGACTAGCGGTTCCTACGAGCAGTACTTC,-,TRBJ2-7,TRBV27,TRBD2
CASVEGGREETQYF,TGTGCCAGCGTGGAGGGCGGGCGGGAAGAGACCCAGTACTTC,-,TRBJ2-5,TRBV2,-
CASSSRGLAHNEQFF,TGTGCCAGCAGTTCACGGGGACTAGCCCACAATGAGCAGTTCTTC,-,TRBJ2-1,TRBV6-6,TRBD2
CASSLAVSEQFF,TGTGCCAGCAGCTTAGCCGTTAGTGAGCAGTTCTTC,-,TRBJ2-1,TRBV7-6,-
CASSLAGGHEQYF,TGTGCCAGCAGCTTAGCGGGAGGACACGAGCAGTACTTC,few,TRBJ2-7,TRBV7-3,TRBD2
CASSLEGYSNQPQHF,TGTGCCAGCAGCTTAGAAGGATATAGCAATCAGCCCCAGCATTTT,-,TRBJ1-5,TRBV7-8,-